This record concerns one T cell receptor (beta chain) sequence. What this receptor recognizes is not known. No base quality information exists; no much larger clone differs at one position. The library came from PCR. TCR sequencing of DNA from cultured CD4+ T cells used the Oncomine TCR Beta short-read assay at the Johns Hopkins FTIC core. The QIAamp micro DNA kit was used to extract genomic DNA from the cultured CD4+ T cells. Oncomine TCR Beta libraries made from cultured CD4+ T cells were pooled using unique dual indexes and sequenced on an Illumina iSeq 100. The published analysis was carried out like this. Non-productive sequences were removed, and CDR3s that did not start with C, did not end with F or W, or were shorter than 7 amino acids were discarded. The MANAFEST web application identified antigen-specific clonotypes by comparing peptide-stimulated wells against reference wells and other culture wells. To be called positive, a clone needed an FDR below 0.05, an odds ratio above 5, and a productive frequency above 0.1% in at least two of three replicate wells. Clonotypes that were significantly expanded in both SARS-CoV-2 spike wells and at least one common cold coronavirus spike condition were defined as cross-reactive. Levenshtein distances (stringdist) and unrooted phylogenetic trees (ape) in R version 3.6.1 were used to assess CDR3 homology. TCRdb cleaned the public reads at Q25 with fastp, built clones with MiXCR and kept in-frame beta chains. Every entry covers one CDR3 protein and lists the most common genes and DNA from its rows. TCRdb's processing, not the authors' own work, is the source of the V and J calls. The sample table holds approximately 7,600 distinct CDR3 sequences, of which approximately 51% were seen once. Clones ranked in the top ten supply roughly 17% of the sample.

Via the germline V gene (reference sequence), CDR1 is SEHNR and CDR2 FQNEAQ. The germline ends are 15 bases apart after V is trimmed by 2 bases and J by 5 bases. The CDR3 covers 15 residues, taking in both the cysteine and the phenylalanine. Only the CDR3 portion is preserved as DNA: 45 bases, with reading frame beginning at the first base. What the treatment or condition label conveys for this sample: roughly 10-day PBMC culture with coronavirus spike peptide pools or control peptides (ViraFEST assay). CD4+ T cells from unexposed donors were collected before the COVID-19 pandemic (2011-2018). The study used the ViraFEST assay, which expanded antigen-specific T cells with peptide pools and then identified expanded clonotypes by TCR sequencing. Fewer than 2.5 million PBMCs per well were cultured in IMDM with roughly 5% human AB serum and 8.5 to 10 IU/ml IL-2, plus 10 ug/ml peptide pools. On days 3 and 7, half of the culture medium was replaced with fresh IL-2-containing medium. Once the cells had been in culture for 10 days, the EasySep CD4+ T cell isolation kit was used to isolate CD4+ T cells by negative selection. As cell number allowed, CD4+ T cells from unexposed donors were tested for reactivity to SARS-CoV-2 S and N and to four common cold coronavirus spike pools. PBMCs were separated from whole blood using Ficoll-Paque Plus gradient centrifugation and then either used fresh or cryopreserved at -140C. Culture conditions were generally each tested in triplicate wells. Leukapheresis product for the unexposed donors was purchased commercially.

The data are from a study of vaccination and CD4 T cells after COVID-19 (dated by TCRdb to 2021 to 2024). Regarding the research as a whole: In the convalescent cohort there were six males and four females, among whom were two Hispanic individuals, seven Caucasians, two Asians and one multiracial person. The spike-specific CD4+ TCR repertoire was compared before and after mRNA vaccination in about nine COVID-19 convalescent patients and a handful of infection-naive healthy vaccine recipients. Post-COVID blood samples from convalescent patients were collected a median of 101 days after diagnosis, with a range of roughly 35 to 170 days. In control cultures, a CEFX viral epitope pool was used as positive control, an HIV-1 Nef peptide pool was used as negative control, or no peptide was added. An earlier paper using these donors assessed, at the TCR clonotype level, memory CD4+ T cell crossreactivity between SARS-CoV-2 and common cold coronavirus spike proteins. The time from the second vaccine dose to post-vaccine blood sampling had a median of roughly 72 days and ranged from roughly 13 to 241 days. Two doses of either the Pfizer-BioNTech BNT162b2 vaccine (n=8) or the Moderna mRNA-1273 vaccine (n=2) were administered to participants. Culture stimuli were overlapping spike peptide pools from SARS-CoV-2 and from the common cold coronaviruses HCoV-NL63, HCoV-OC43 and HCoV-229E.

The paper's findings and limits, for the study overall: Of the vaccine-specific clones found in convalescent patients, nearly all (304 of 307) were mono-reactive for SARS-CoV-2 spike instead of being cross-reactive with common cold coronaviruses. Among convalescent patients, a median about 90% of the SARS-CoV-2-reactive clones seen after vaccination appeared only after vaccination, which suggests priming specific to the vaccine. Relatively few convalescent patients were included in the study, and early timepoints after natural infection were not analyzed. The median number of SARS-CoV-2-reactive clonotypes rose from under 25 after infection to roughly 40 after vaccination, but the change was not significant.

The sequence joins TRBV7-9 to TRBJ2-5; 6 matching bases give a weak D call of TRBD2. Sequenced sample: CD4+ T cells from blood, cultured in vitro. The sequence came from a human donor in good health. Read as DNA, the sequence is TGTGCCAGCAGCTTATACGGGGGAGCAGGGGAGACCCAGTACTTC. This is translated as CASSLYGGAGETQYF.